The following is a T cell receptor beta chain sequence with its context. This clonotype has a count of ten or more. The antigen this receptor binds is unknown. No much larger clonotype is one base removed from it; base qualities were not supplied. This entry belongs to a study of molecular identifiers for immune sequencing clone quantification (dated by TCRdb to 2017 to 2018). About the full investigation: In a replicate experiment, RNA from about 20,000 or 100,000 naive CD8 T cells was split into five aliquots, four of which were sequenced. CD8 T cells were used in a methods study to benchmark molecular-identifier clustering-based TCR repertoire sequencing (MIDCIRS) and TCR RNA copy counting. Study-wide conclusions, independent of this receptor: The sizes of highly expanded clones could end up underestimated when identical TCR molecules share a barcode. Spiked-in Jurkat TCR RNA equivalent to a single cell was reported to be detectable even among 750,000 to 1,000,000 naive CD8 T cells. In CMV-specific effector cells, over 99% of molecules were held by clones above 20 RNA copies, whereas under 1% of molecules were held by such clones in naive cells. The naive libraries included spiked-in Jurkat TCR RNA (roughly nine copies' worth), and this Jurkat TCR RNA is not part of the donor repertoire. Without barcode sub-clustering, chimeric consensus sequences inflated TCR diversity; chimeras reached as high as 47%. Modeling gave about three recovered TCR RNA copies per cell versus 8 to 10 by digital PCR, implying around 31% capture efficiency.

Libraries of naive CD8 T cells were built from about 19,000 to 1,100,000 sorted cells, with 10%, 30% or 50% of the purified RNA used. On a BD FACSAria II, naive CD8 T cells were FACS-sorted as CD8+CD4-CCR7+CD45RA+ and collected into RLT Plus buffer. Detection sensitivity was tested by spiking Jurkat RNA equal to roughly nine TCR copies' worth into samples containing roughly 19,000-1,100,000 naive CD8 T cells. CD8 T cells were enriched using RosetteSep CD8+ T Cell Enrichment Cocktail and Ficoll-Paque, and the enriched cells then underwent ACK red cell lysis. The receptor library was made with PCR. Reads for this sample came from an Illumina HiSeq 4000. Bulk TCR libraries were made following a previously described method, with the TCR primers given in Table S5. Purification of total RNA was performed with the Qiagen AllPrep DNA/RNA kit. Before any analysis, reads coming from multiple sequencing runs of the same library were combined into one pool. The study's processing was this. Only reads with exact TCR constant sequence were kept, trimmed to 150 nt, and grouped by their 12-nt molecular barcodes. Reads inside each barcode group were sub-clustered using a 15% Levenshtein threshold, and a quality-weighted consensus sequence was constructed for each RNA molecule. Non-functional sequences were discarded, and so were lower-count sequences lying one edit away from another sequence. Based on a fit of two negative binomial distributions, barcode sub-clusters having less than 20% of the maximum read count were discarded. The public reads were run again by TCRdb, first through fastp at Q25 and then through MiXCR, and only productive beta chains were kept. Entries that share a CDR3 protein sequence are merged under the most common genes and DNA. TCRdb's processing, not the study's, gives the V and J calls here. Within this sample are around 470,000 distinct CDR3 sequences, with about a fifth of them counted one time only. The ten largest clones add up to 0.7% to 1% of the sample.

The sample comprised naive CD8+ T cells from blood, with Jurkat cell RNA spiked in. The label giving this sample's cell subset or site can be read as: FACS-sorted CD8+CD4-CCR7+CD45RA+ naive T cells. This clonotype was obtained from a human donor in good health. Some libraries in this study had Jurkat cell RNA spiked in.

The CDR3 in this case is CASSLDIGIPEAFF. The base sequence is TGTGCCAGCAGCTTAGACATTGGGATCCCTGAAGCTTTCTTT. This chain joins TRBV7-9 to TRBJ1-1, with the D gene uncertain. Per the germline V gene (reference sequence), SEHNR is the CDR1 and FQNEAQ is the CDR2. The CDR3 runs 14 residues from the cysteine to the phenylalanine. Only the CDR3 part of the read is kept: 42 bases, read in frame from the first base. Trimming at the junction amounts to 1 base on V and 6 bases on J, and the germline ends lie 12 bases apart.